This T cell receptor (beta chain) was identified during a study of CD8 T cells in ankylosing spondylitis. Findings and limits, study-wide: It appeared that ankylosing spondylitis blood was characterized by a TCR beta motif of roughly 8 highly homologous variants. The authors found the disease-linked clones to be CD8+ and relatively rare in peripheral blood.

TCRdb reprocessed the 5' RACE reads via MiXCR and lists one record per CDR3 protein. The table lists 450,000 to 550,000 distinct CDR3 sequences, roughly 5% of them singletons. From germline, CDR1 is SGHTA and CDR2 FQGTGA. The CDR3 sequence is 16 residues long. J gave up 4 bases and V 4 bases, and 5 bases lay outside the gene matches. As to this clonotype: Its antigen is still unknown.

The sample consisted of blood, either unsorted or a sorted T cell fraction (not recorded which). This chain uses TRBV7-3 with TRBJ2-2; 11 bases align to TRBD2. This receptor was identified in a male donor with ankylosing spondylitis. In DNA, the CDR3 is TGTGCCAGCAGCTACGGGACTAGCGGAGCCACCGGGGAGCTGTTTTTT. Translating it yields CASSYGTSGATGELFF.